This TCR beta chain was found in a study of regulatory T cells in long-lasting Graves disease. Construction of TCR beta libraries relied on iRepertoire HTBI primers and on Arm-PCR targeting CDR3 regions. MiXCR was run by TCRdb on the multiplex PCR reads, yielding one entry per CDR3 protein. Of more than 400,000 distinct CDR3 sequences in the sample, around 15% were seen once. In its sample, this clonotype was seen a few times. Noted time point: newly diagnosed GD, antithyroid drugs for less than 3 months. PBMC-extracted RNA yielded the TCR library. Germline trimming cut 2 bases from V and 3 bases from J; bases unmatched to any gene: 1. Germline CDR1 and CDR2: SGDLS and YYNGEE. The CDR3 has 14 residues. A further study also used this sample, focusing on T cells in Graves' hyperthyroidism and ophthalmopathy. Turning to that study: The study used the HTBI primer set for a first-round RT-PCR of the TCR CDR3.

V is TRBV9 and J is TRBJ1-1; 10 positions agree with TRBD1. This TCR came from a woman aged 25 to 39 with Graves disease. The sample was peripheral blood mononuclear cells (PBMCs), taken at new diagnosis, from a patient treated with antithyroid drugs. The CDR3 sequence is CASSVGQGDTEAFF. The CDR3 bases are TGTGCCAGCAGCGTTGGACAGGGGGACACTGAAGCTTTCTTT.